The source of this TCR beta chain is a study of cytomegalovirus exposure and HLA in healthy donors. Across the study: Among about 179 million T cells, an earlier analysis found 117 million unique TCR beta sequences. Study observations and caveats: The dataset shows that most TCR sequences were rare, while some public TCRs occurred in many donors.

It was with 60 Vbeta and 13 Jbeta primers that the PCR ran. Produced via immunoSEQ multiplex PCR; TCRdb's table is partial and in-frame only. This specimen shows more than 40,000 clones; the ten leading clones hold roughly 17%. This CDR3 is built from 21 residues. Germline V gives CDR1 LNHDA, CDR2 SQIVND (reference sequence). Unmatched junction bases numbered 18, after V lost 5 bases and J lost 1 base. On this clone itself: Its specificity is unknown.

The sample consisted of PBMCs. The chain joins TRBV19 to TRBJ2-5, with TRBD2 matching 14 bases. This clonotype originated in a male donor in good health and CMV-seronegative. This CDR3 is CASSPHASGTSGGPFQETQYF. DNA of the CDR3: TGTGCCAGTAGTCCCCATGCCTCAGGGACTAGCGGGGGCCCTTTCCAAGAGACCCAGTACTTC.